The T cell receptor beta chain under discussion was sequenced for a study of blood T cell repertoires in COVID-19. The protocol was immunoSEQ multiplex PCR, while the TCRdb copy is restricted to in-frame clones and leaves out a portion. In the table there are 130,000 to 150,000 clones, roughly 78% of which are singletons. The CDR3 covers 12 residues. The V and J ends lost 5 bases and 9 bases respectively, with 11 bases between them. The V gene's germline CDR1 is SGHTA and CDR2 FQGTGA. Material: peripheral blood. J is TRBJ2-1 and V is TRBV7-3; D remains ambiguous. The clonotype comes from a human donor with acute or convalescent COVID-19. The donor label of this sample is uncertain. In nucleotides, the CDR3 is TGTGCCAGCAGCGCAACTGTCGGTGAGCAGTTCTTC. This codes for CASSATVGEQFF. Supplemented by reference TRBV7-3 and TRBJ2-1, the full variable domain reads GAGVSQTPSNKVTEKGKYVELRCDPISGHTALYWYRQSLGQGPEFLIYFQGTGAADDSGLPNDRFFAVRPEGSVSTLKIQRTERGDSAVYLCASSATVGEQFFGPGTRLTVL.